These T cell receptor beta chains were read from a single sample in a study of prognosis after radiotherapy for stage I lung cancer. Each CDR3 protein is one row after TCRdb ran MiXCR on the multiplex PCR reads. Of about 51,000 distinct CDR3 sequences in the sample, under 45% were seen once. The sequenced sample was PBMCs, obtained before or after stereotactic body radiation therapy (not recorded which). Receptor source: a donor over 45 with non-small cell lung cancer. Each CDR3 is given with its conserved first and last residue. Fields, in order: CDR3 DNA, CDR3 protein, J gene, clone size, D gene, V gene. A D gene is named only where the DNA matches it firmly. Only some rows state a clone size, as once, few, many or a class for expanded clones.

TGTGCCAGCTCACCAACAGGTCAATACGAGCAGTACTTC	CASSPTGQYEQYF	TRBJ2-7	many	NA	TRBV18
TGTGCCAGCAGTCTAAGGGGTACCCAGTACTTC	CASSLRGTQYF	TRBJ2-5	many	NA	TRBV7-2
TGTGCCAGCAGCTTAGGCAGGGTCTCGTTAGGGGAGACCCAGTACTTC	CASSLGRVSLGETQYF	TRBJ2-5	few	NA	TRBV11-3
TGTGCCAGCACCGTACTGGAGGGTTACACTGAAGCTTTCTTT	CASTVLEGYTEAFF	TRBJ1-1	NA	NA	TRBV12-3/TRBV12-4
TGTGCCAGCAGCGTGGGACAGGGGAACTATGGCTACACCTTC	CASSVGQGNYGYTF	TRBJ1-2	many	TRBD1	TRBV9
TGTGCCAGCAGCGCACAACAGGGTCCCAATGAAAAACTGTTTTTT	CASSAQQGPNEKLFF	TRBJ1-4	many	NA	TRBV7-2
TGTGCCAGCAGCTACCGGGCCAATAAAGGACAGCCCCAGCATTTT	CASSYRANKGQPQHF	TRBJ1-5	many	NA	TRBV7-2
TGTGCCAGCATCCGGCCCGGACTAGCTGTTTACGAGCAGTACTTC	CASIRPGLAVYEQYF	TRBJ2-7	NA	TRBD2	TRBV7-9
TGTGCCAGCAGCTTGGGGCTAGTGTTAGTTGAGCAGTTCTTC	CASSLGLVLVEQFF	TRBJ2-1	NA	NA	TRBV7-2
TGTGCCAGCAGCCTATTGATCGGGGCCGGTGAGGATACCCAGTACTTC	CASSLLIGAGEDTQYF	TRBJ2-5	NA	NA	TRBV11-3
TGTGCCAGCAACCACCCCGATACGCAGTATTTT	CASNHPDTQYF	TRBJ2-3	many	NA	TRBV6-2/TRBV6-3
TGTGCCAGCAGCCGGTTTAACGAGCAGTACTTC	CASSRFNEQYF	TRBJ2-7	many	NA	TRBV28
TGTGCCAGTAGTTCTTCGACTACATCTCTTATGGAGCAGTACTTC	CASSSSTTSLMEQYF	TRBJ2-7	many	NA	TRBV19
TGCGCCAGCAGCCAAGCGGTAGCAAGGAGCACAGATACGCAGTATTTT	CASSQAVARSTDTQYF	TRBJ2-3	many	NA	TRBV4-1
TGCGCCAGCAGCTTTGGCGCGTGGTTCGAGCAGTACTTC	CASSFGAWFEQYF	TRBJ2-7	many	NA	TRBV5-1
TGTGCCAGTACTAGCGGATCCCTAGGCAATGAGCAGTTCTTC	CASTSGSLGNEQFF	TRBJ2-1	many	TRBD2	TRBV19
TGTGCCAGCAGTTTCCGGTTACTTGGCTACACCTTC	CASSFRLLGYTF	TRBJ1-2	many	NA	TRBV12-3/TRBV12-4
TGTGCCAGCTACTCTGGGGCCAACGTCCTGACTTTC	CASYSGANVLTF	TRBJ2-6	many	NA	TRBV12-3/TRBV12-4
TGTGCCAGCAGCTTCCTAAGAACAGATACGCAGTATTTT	CASSFLRTDTQYF	TRBJ2-3	many	NA	TRBV5-5
TGTGCCAGCAGTTTTTCGAGGGGGAAGGGCTACACCTTC	CASSFSRGKGYTF	TRBJ1-2	many	NA	TRBV12-3/TRBV12-4
TGTGCCAGCACCCGGACTAGCGGGAACACCGGGGAGCTGTTTTTT	CASTRTSGNTGELFF	TRBJ2-2	NA	TRBD2	TRBV6-1
TGCGCCAGCAGCCCAAAAAGGGGCCCGGCGGGGCCTCCACAAGAGACCCAGTACTTC	CASSPKRGPAGPPQETQYF	TRBJ2-5	many	NA	TRBV5-1
TGTGCCACCAGTGAGTCAGGGGGTTATCAGCCCCAGCATTTT	CATSESGGYQPQHF	TRBJ1-5	NA	TRBD1	TRBV24-1
TGCGCCAGCAGCTTAACAGGGGTCTCCGGGACAGATACGCAGTATTTT	CASSLTGVSGTDTQYF	TRBJ2-3	many	TRBD1	TRBV5-1
TGTGCCAGTAGTTCTAGTTCGAGCGGGCCCGGGGAGCTGTTTTTT	CASSSSSSGPGELFF	TRBJ2-2	many	NA	TRBV19
TGTGCCTGGAGTGTATGGCGGGGGAGGGACTCCTACAATGAGCAGTTCTTC	CAWSVWRGRDSYNEQFF	TRBJ2-1	many	TRBD2	TRBV30
TGTGCCTGGAGTGAAGGGGGCTTTCAAGAGACCCAGTACTTC	CAWSEGGFQETQYF	TRBJ2-5	many	TRBD1	TRBV30
TGTGCCAGCAGCTGGGGGGGACTAGCGGGCCAAGCGGCCCAGTACTTC	CASSWGGLAGQAAQYF	TRBJ2-5	many	TRBD2	TRBV7-2
TGCAGTGCTAGAGTGGGGCTATCGGGAAGCTACAATGAGCAGTTCTTC	CSARVGLSGSYNEQFF	TRBJ2-1	NA	NA	TRBV20-1
TGTGCCAGCAGCTCCCGAGGGGGCGGGGAGCTGTTTTTT	CASSSRGGGELFF	TRBJ2-2	many	NA	TRBV9
TGCAGTCCGAGGGCGGGATGGGGAGAGACCCAGTACTTC	CSPRAGWGETQYF	TRBJ2-5	many	NA	TRBV20-1